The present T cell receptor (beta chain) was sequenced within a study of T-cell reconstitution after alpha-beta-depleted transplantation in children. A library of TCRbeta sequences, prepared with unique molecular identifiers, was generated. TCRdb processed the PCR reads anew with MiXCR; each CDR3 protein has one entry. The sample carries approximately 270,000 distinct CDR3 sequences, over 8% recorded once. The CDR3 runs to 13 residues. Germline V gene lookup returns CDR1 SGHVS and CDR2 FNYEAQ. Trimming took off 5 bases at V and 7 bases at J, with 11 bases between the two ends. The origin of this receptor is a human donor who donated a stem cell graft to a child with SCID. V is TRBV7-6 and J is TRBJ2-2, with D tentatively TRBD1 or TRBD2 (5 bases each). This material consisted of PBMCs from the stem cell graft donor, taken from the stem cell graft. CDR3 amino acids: CASSPGTHGELFF. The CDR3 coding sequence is TGTGCCAGCAGCCCTGGGACCCACGGGGAGCTGTTTTTT.